This T cell receptor (beta chain) was captured in a study of cytomegalovirus exposure and HLA in healthy donors. For the study at large: An early data release held some 85 million unique TCRs from HLA-typed donors.

Both 60 Vbeta primers and 13 Jbeta primers went into the PCR. Data came from immunoSEQ multiplex PCR; TCRdb stores just in-frame clones and leaves some out. This table has 200,000 to 300,000 clones, roughly 78% appearing once. Germline CDR1 is LGHNA and CDR2 is YNFKEQ. This CDR3 is built from 17 residues. Trimming shortened V by 6 bases and J by 4 bases, and 23 bases separated the two germline ends. Remarks on this clone: What it recognizes is unknown.

Findings of the study overall: An Asian-associated ancestry cluster reportedly showed fewer N-insertions than the approximately 600-donor mean in a later analysis. Follow-up analysis later connected one missense variant in DCLRE1C with trimming of TCR beta V- and J-genes.

The receptor was derived from a boy aged 5-17 years in good health and CMV-seronegative. The sample taken for sequencing was PBMCs. The chain links TRBV4-2 to TRBJ2-3; weak D call: TRBD2 (5 bases). The CDR3 loop reads CASSGSRGSQLADTQYF. For the CDR3, the DNA is TGTGCCAGCAGTGGGAGTCGGGGATCTCAGTTGGCAGATACGCAGTATTTT.